This T cell receptor beta chain was obtained from a study of cytomegalovirus exposure and HLA in healthy donors. Primers: 60 Vbeta forward and 13 Jbeta reverse. Produced via immunoSEQ multiplex PCR; TCRdb's table is partial and in-frame only. The sample includes about 110,000 clones, roughly 15% seen only once; the top ten take more than 0.8%. This clone was counted between two and nine times. The CDR3 has 21 amino acids. CDR1 LNHNV and CDR2 YYDKDF come from the germline V gene (reference sequence). With 0 bases removed from V and 3 bases from J, the gap between germline ends came to 29 bases. The specimen sequenced was PBMCs. This chain connects TRBV15 to TRBJ1-1; D is possibly TRBD1 (6 bases). The clonotype was recovered from a female donor in good health and CMV-seronegative. The CDR3 region has the DNA TGTGCCACCAGCAGAGATGAACACGCCGCAGTGGACAGAGGGTCCCACACTGAAGCTTTCTTT. This codes for CATSRDEHAAVDRGSHTEAFF.